This TCR beta chain was found in a study of radiation and T cells in renal cell carcinoma. On the study more broadly: Nephrectomy followed 15 Gy stereotactic body radiation by 4 weeks. Points from the study as a whole: Top tumor clonotypes rose in blood 2 weeks post-radiation, then contracted.

The assay was immunoSEQ multiplex PCR, and TCRdb's table has in-frame clones only and misses some. The sample lists 130,000 to 150,000 clones; approximately 90% were seen once. Trimming cost V 0 bases and J 7 bases, with 13 bases left between them. Per germline, CDR1 MNHEY and CDR2 SVGAGI. The CDR3 spans 16 residues. With regard to this clone: Its specificity is not known.

The sample's time point: baseline pretreatment blood. As for treatment: 15 Gy SBRT to primary tumor, nephrectomy 4 weeks later. Radiation-treated patients gave blood at baseline, week 2 and week 4. Sample: blood, taken from a patient whose treatment included radiotherapy and nephrectomy. This chain links TRBV6-5 with TRBJ1-6, with D unclear. This TCR came from a woman between 50 and 59 years old with renal cell carcinoma. CDR3 loop: CASSYSRNVGNSPLHF. In DNA, the CDR3 is TGTGCCAGCAGTTACTCCCGTAACGTCGGGAATTCACCCCTCCACTTT.